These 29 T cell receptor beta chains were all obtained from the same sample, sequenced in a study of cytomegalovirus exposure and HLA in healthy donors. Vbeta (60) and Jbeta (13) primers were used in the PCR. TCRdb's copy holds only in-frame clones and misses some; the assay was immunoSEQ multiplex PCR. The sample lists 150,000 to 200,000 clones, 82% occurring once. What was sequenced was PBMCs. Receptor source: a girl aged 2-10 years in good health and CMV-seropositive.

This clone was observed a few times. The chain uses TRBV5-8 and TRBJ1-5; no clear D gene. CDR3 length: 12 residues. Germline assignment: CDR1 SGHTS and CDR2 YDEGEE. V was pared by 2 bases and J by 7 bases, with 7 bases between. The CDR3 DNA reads TGTGCCAGCAGCTTTGCGATACAGCCCCAGCATTTT. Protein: CASSFAIQPQHF.

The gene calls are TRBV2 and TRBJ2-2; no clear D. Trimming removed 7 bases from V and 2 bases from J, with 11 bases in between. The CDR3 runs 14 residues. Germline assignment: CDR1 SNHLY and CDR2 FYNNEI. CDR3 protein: CASIPIVNTGELFF. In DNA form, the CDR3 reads TGTGCCAGCATCCCGATAGTTAACACCGGGGAGCTGTTTTTT. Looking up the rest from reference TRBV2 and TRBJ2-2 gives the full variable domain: EPEVTQTPSHQVTQMGQEVILRCVPISNHLYFYWYRQILGQKVEFLVSFYNNEISEKSEIFDDQFSVERPDGSNFTLKIRSTKLEDSAMYFCASIPIVNTGELFFGEGSRLTVL.

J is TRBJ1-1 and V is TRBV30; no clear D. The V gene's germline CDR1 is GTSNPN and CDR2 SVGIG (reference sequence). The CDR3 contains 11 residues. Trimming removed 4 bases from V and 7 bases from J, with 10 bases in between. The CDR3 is CAWKAVIEAFF. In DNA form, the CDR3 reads TGTGCCTGGAAGGCGGTCATTGAAGCTTTCTTT.

CDR3 sequence reads: CASSLVTGNNQPQHF. CDR3 bases: TGTGCCAGTAGTTTGGTGACAGGGAACAATCAGCCCCAGCATTTT. The chain combines TRBV19 with TRBJ1-5; 7 bases fit TRBD1. The CDR3 contains 15 residues. In germline, CDR1 is LNHDA, CDR2 SQIVND (reference sequence). J was trimmed by 3 bases and V by 5 bases; bases with no gene match: 7.

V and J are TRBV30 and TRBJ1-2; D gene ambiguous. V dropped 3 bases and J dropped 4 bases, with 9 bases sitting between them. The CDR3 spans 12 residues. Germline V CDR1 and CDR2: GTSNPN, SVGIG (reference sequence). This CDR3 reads CAWRFRVYGYTF. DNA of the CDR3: TGTGCCTGGAGGTTTCGTGTCTATGGCTACACCTTC.

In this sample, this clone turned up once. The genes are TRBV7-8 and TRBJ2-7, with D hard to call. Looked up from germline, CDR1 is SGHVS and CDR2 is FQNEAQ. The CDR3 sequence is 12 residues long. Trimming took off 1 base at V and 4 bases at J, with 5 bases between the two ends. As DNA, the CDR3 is TGTGCCAGCAGCTTAGGGGCATACGAGCAGTACTTC. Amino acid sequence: CASSLGAYEQYF.

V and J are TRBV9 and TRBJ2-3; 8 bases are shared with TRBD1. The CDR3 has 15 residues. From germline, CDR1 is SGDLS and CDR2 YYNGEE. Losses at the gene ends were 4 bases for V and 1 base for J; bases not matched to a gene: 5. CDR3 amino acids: CASSHGQGGTDTQYF. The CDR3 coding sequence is TGTGCCAGCAGCCACGGACAGGGTGGCACAGATACGCAGTATTTT.

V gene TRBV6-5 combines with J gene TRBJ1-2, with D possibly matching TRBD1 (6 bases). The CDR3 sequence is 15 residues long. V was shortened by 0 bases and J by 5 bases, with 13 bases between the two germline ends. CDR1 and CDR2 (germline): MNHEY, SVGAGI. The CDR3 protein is CASSYSPQGNYGYTF. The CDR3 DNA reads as TGTGCCAGCAGTTACTCCCCTCAGGGGAATTATGGCTACACCTTC.

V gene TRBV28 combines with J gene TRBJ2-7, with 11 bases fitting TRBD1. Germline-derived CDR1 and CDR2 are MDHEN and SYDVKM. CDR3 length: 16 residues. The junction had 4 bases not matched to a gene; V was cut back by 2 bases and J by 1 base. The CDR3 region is CASSLLGTGGSYEQYF. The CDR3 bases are TGTGCCAGCAGTTTACTAGGGACAGGGGGTTCCTACGAGCAGTACTTC. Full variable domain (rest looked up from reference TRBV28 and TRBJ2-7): DVKVTQSSRYLVKRTGEKVFLECVQDMDHENMFWYRQDPGLGLRLIYFSYDVKMKEKGDIPEGYSVSREKKERFSLILESASTNQTSMYLCASSLLGTGGSYEQYFGPGTRLTVT.

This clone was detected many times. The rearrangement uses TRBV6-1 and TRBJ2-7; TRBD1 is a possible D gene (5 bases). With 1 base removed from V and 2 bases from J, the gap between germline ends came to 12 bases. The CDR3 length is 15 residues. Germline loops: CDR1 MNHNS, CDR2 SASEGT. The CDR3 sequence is CASSEEAGIPYEQYF. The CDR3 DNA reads TGTGCCAGCAGTGAAGAGGCAGGGATCCCCTACGAGCAGTACTTC.

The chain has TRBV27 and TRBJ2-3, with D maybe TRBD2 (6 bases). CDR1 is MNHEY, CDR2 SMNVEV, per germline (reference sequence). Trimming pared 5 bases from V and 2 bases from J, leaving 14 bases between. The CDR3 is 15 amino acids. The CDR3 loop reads CASSPLAPYTDTQYF. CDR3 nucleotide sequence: TGTGCCAGCAGTCCCCTAGCGCCTTACACAGATACGCAGTATTTT.

DNA of the CDR3: TGTGCCACAAAGACAGAAGAGACCCAGTACTTC. As protein: CATKTEETQYF. The gene calls are TRBV10-3 and TRBJ2-5, with D possibly TRBD1 on 5 matching bases. CDR3 length equals 11 residues. CDR1 ENHRY and CDR2 SYGVKD come from the germline V gene. Trimming took 10 bases from V and 3 from J, leaving 9 bases between them.

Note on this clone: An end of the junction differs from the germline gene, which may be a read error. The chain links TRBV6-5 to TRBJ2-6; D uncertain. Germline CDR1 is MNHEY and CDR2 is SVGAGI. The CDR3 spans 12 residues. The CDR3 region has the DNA TGTGCCACCCTCTCTTGGGCCAACGTCCTGACTTTC. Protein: CATLSWANVLTF.

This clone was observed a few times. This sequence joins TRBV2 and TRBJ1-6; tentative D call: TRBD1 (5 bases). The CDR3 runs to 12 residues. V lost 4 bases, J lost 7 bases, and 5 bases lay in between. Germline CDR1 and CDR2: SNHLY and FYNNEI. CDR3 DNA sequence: TGTGCCAGCAGTGCAGGGAATTCACCCCTCCACTTT. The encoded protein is CASSAGNSPLHF. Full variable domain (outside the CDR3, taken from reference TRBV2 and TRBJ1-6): EPEVTQTPSHQVTQMGQEVILRCVPISNHLYFYWYRQILGQKVEFLVSFYNNEISEKSEIFDDQFSVERPDGSNFTLKIRSTKLEDSAMYFCASSAGNSPLHFGNGTRLTVT.

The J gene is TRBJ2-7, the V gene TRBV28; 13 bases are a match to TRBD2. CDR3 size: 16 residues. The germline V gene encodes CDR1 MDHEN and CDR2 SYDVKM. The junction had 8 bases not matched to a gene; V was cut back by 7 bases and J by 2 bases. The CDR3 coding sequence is TGTGCCAGCACCTCCCCGGGACTAGCGGGACCCTACGAGCAGTACTTC. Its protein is CASTSPGLAGPYEQYF.

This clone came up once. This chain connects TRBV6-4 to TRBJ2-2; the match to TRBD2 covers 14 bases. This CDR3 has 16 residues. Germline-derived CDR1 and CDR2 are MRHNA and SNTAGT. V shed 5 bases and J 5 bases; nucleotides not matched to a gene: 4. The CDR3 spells CASSSGLAGETGELFF. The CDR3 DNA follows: TGTGCCAGCAGTTCGGGACTAGCGGGAGAGACCGGGGAGCTGTTTTTT.

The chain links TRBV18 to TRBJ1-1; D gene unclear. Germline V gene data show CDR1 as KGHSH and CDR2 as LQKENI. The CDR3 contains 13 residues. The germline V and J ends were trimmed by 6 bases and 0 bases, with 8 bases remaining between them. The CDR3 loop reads CASSGALNTEAFF. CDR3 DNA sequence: TGTGCCAGCTCGGGAGCGTTGAACACTGAAGCTTTCTTT. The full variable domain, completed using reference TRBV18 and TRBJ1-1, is NAGVMQNPRHLVRRRGQEARLRCSPMKGHSHVYWYRQLPEEGLKFMVYLQKENIIDESGMPKERFSAEFPKEGPSILRIQQVVRGDSAAYFCASSGALNTEAFFGQGTRLTVV.

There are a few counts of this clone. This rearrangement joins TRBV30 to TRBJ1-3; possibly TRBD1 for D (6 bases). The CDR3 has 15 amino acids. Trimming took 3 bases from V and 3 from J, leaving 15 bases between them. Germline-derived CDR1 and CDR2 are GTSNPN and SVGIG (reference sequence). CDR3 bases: TGTGCCTGGAGGCTTACAGGGAGTGGTGGAAACACCATATATTTT. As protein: CAWRLTGSGGNTIYF.

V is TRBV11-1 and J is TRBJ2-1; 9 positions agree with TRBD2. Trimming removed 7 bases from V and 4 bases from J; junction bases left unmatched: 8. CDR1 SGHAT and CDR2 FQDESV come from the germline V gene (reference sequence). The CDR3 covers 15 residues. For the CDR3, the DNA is TGTGCCAGCAACCGCGGCGCGGGAGGGTACAATGAGCAGTTCTTC. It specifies CASNRGAGGYNEQFF.

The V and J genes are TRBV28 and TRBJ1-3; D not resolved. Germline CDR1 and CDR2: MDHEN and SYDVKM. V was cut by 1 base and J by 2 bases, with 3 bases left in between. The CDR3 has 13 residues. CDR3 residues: CASSLSAGNTIYF. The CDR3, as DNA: TGTGCCAGCAGTTTATCAGCTGGAAACACCATATATTTT.

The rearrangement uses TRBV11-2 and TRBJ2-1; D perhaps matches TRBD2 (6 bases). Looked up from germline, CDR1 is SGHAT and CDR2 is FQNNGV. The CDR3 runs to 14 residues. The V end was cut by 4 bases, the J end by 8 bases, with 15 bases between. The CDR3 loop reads CASSSRLEGDEQFF. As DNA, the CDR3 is TGTGCCAGCAGCTCCCGACTAGAGGGAGATGAGCAGTTCTTC.

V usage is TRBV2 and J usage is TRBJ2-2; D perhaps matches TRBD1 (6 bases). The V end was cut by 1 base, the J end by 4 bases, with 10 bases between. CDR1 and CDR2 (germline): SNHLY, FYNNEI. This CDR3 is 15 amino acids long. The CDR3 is CASSEDRAGTGELFF. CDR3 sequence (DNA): TGTGCCAGCAGTGAAGACAGGGCGGGCACCGGGGAGCTGTTTTTT.

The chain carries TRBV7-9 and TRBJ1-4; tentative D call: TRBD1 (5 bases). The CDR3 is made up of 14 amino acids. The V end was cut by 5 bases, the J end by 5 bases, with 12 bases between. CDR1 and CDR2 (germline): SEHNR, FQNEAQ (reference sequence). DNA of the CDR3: TGTGCCAGCAGCCCAGGACGGGGGAATGAAAAACTGTTTTTT. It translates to CASSPGRGNEKLFF. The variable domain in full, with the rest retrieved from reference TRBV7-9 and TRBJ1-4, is DTGVSQNPRHKITKRGQNVTFRCDPISEHNRLYWYRQTLGQGPEFLTYFQNEAQLEKSRLLSDRFSAERPKGSFSTLEIQRTEQGDSAMYLCASSPGRGNEKLFFGSGTQLSVL.

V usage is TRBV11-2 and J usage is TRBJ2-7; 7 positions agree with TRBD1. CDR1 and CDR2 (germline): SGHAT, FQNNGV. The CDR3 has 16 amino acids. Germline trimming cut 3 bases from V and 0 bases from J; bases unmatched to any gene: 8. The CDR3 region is CASSFQRDSRSYEQYF. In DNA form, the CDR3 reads TGTGCCAGCAGCTTTCAACGGGACAGCCGCTCCTACGAGCAGTACTTC.

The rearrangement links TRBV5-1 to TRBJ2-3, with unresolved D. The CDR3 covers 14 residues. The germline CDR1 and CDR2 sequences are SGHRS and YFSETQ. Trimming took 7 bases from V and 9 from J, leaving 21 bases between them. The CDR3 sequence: CASYPFSPPRTQYF. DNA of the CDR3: TGCGCCAGCTATCCCTTTTCTCCGCCGAGAACGCAGTATTTT. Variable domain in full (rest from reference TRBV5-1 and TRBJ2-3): KAGVTQTPRYLIKTRGQQVTLSCSPISGHRSVSWYQQTPGQGLQFLFEYFSETQRNKGNFPGRFSGRQFSNSRSEMNVSTLELGDSALYLCASYPFSPPRTQYFGPGTRLTVL.

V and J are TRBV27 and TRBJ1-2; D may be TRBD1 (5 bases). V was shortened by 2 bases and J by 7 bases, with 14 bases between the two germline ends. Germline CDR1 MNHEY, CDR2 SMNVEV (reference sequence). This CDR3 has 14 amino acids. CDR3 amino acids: CASSLKSGWSGYTF. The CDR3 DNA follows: TGTGCCAGCAGTTTAAAGTCAGGGTGGAGTGGCTACACCTTC.

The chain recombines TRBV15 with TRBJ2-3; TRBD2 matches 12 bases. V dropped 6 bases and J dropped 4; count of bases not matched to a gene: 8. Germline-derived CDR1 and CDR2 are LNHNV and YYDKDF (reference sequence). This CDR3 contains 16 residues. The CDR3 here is CATRGHSSGRADTQYF. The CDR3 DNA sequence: TGTGCCACCAGAGGCCATTCTAGCGGGAGGGCAGATACGCAGTATTTT.

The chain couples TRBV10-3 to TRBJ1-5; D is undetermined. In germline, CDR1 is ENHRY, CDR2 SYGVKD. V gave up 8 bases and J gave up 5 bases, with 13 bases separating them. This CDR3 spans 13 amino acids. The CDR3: CAIAPNGDQPQHF. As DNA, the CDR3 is TGTGCCATCGCTCCTAACGGGGATCAGCCCCAGCATTTT.

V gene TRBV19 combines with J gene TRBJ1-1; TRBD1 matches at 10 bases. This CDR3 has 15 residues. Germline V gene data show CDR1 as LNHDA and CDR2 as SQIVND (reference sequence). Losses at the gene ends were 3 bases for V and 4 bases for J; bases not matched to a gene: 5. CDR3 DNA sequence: TGTGCCAGTAGTATTGACAGGGGGCGTAGCACTGAAGCTTTCTTT. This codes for CASSIDRGRSTEAFF.